These 3 T cell receptor beta chains originate from one sample sequenced in a study of blood T cell repertoires in COVID-19 (dated by TCRdb to the early 2020s). Libraries came from the immunoSEQ multiplex PCR assay. TCRdb limited this immuneACCESS table to in-frame rearrangements with V and J called. A share of clones is missing; checked studies link under half to unresolved V genes, and the rest is unexplained. The sample table shows roughly 110,000 clones, and 75% to 90% are seen once. The top ten clones comprise about 4.5% of the sample. Sequencing was performed on peripheral blood. The receptors derive from a woman in her 50s with acute or convalescent COVID-19.

The gene calls are TRBV24-1 and TRBJ2-7; D possibly corresponds to TRBD1 (6 bases). The V and J ends lost 3 bases and 6 bases respectively, with 17 bases between them. Germline assignment: CDR1 KGHDR and CDR2 SFDVKD. CDR3 length: 15 residues. In nucleotides, the CDR3 is TGTGCCACCAGTGATCCCAGGGGTCCAGGGATCGAGCAGTACTTC. It specifies CATSDPRGPGIEQYF.

V and J are TRBV28 and TRBJ1-1; D is possibly TRBD1 (5 bases). The CDR3 contains 15 residues. Deletions cut 0 bases from V and 0 bases from J, with 8 bases between. The germline V gene encodes CDR1 MDHEN and CDR2 SYDVKM. CDR3 bases: TGTGCCAGCAGTTTATGGGCAGGGATGAACACTGAAGCTTTCTTT. This translates into CASSLWAGMNTEAFF.

The chain joins TRBV4-1 to TRBJ1-1; no clear D gene. There are 14 residues in the CDR3. The V end was cut by 0 bases, the J end by 2 bases, with 7 bases between. Germline CDR1 and CDR2: MGHRA and YSYEKL. CDR3 coding DNA: TGCGCCAGCAGCCAAGACACGGGTAACACTGAAGCTTTCTTT. Translation gives CASSQDTGNTEAFF.